The following is a T cell receptor beta chain sequence with its context. The data derive from a study of blood T cell repertoires in COVID-19. The assay was immunoSEQ multiplex PCR, and TCRdb's table has in-frame clones only and misses some. The sample has more than 150,000 clones, around 89% seen once. Trimming shortened V by 0 bases and J by 2 bases, and 10 bases separated the two germline ends. Germline loops: CDR1 SGHRS, CDR2 YFSETQ. This CDR3 has 15 residues. J is TRBJ2-3 and V is TRBV5-1; tentative D call: TRBD1 (5 bases). The sequence was collected from a man in his fifties or sixties with acute or convalescent COVID-19. Source material: peripheral blood. This CDR3 is CASSLGQTYTDTQYF. The DNA of the CDR3 is TGCGCCAGCAGCTTGGGACAGACCTACACAGATACGCAGTATTTT.